The rows below give T cell receptor beta chains drawn from one sample of a study of blood T cell repertoires in COVID-19. The repertoire was sequenced with immunoSEQ multiplex PCR; TCRdb's copy has only in-frame clones and lacks some. The sample consists of tens of thousands of clones, 70% to 90% of them appearing once. Sequences were obtained from peripheral blood. The source of these receptors is a woman older than 75 with acute or convalescent COVID-19. Each CDR3 is given without its conserved first and last residue.

v_call cdr3_aa
TRBV21-1 ASSQGQGLYGYT
TRBV19 ASSIDRSRQGNTEAF
TRBV28 ASSSRQGVNTEAF
TRBV4-3 ASSQANHRARGYT
TRBV6-5 ASSYGPPTGEAF
TRBV7-3 ATRGLRCYGYT
TRBV24-1 ATSDSDIHNEKLF
TRBV5-4 ASSPGGTNTDTQY
TRBV19 ASSNQGASGANVLT
TRBV27 ASSFRGRENYEQY
TRBV28 ASSTGSSLRQY
TRBV29-1 SVRSWVAETQY
TRBV10-3 AIPDRAEKLF
TRBV7-7 ASSLGREDNEKLF
TRBV6-6 ASSTRTSGGPEQY
TRBV11-2 ASSFPLGLGLDNSPLH
TRBV6-5 ASSLRGGKNIQY
TRBV30 AWSGAAGQPQH
TRBV3-1/TRBV3-2 ASSRTSGSYEQY
TRBV7-9 ASSSSGRDDNQPQH
TRBV7-3 ASSFTGTSGGAPDTQY
TRBV4-3 ASSQTPGQGNEKLF
TRBV6-1 ASSEDWFGLSNQPQH
TRBV28 ASSSPVPHTQY
TRBV28 ASSLGTAYGYT
TRBV5-1 ASSLATENTGELF
TRBV2 ASSWGEINEQF
TRBV28 ASRPPDNEQF
TRBV6-2/TRBV6-3 ASSYDPRVDEQF
TRBV27 ASSLAGGPYTDTQY
TRBV3-1/TRBV3-2 ASSPWDRGADTQY
TRBV3-1/TRBV3-2 ASSQGQGAKQF
TRBV27 GGGQPQH
TRBV5-1 ASSLAGQTNTGKLF
TRBV12-3/TRBV12-4 ASSLDRTYEQY
TRBV13 ASRWGTGNSPLH
TRBV7-8 ASSSRTRGPYEQY
TRBV6-2/TRBV6-3 ASSPGGISMRNEQF
TRBV10-2 ASTLTGLQETQY
TRBV2 ASRAGTGGNEKLF
TRBV18 ASSPQGVPRTGELF
TRBV9 ASSVGVGSESSYEQY
TRBV19 ASSQPRGDRRTYNEQF
TRBV11-1 ASSPGTGGITEAF
TRBV7-2 ASSLAGGTYNEQF
TRBV5-4 ASSLSGQGNQPQH
TRBV9 ASSVSWSTEAF